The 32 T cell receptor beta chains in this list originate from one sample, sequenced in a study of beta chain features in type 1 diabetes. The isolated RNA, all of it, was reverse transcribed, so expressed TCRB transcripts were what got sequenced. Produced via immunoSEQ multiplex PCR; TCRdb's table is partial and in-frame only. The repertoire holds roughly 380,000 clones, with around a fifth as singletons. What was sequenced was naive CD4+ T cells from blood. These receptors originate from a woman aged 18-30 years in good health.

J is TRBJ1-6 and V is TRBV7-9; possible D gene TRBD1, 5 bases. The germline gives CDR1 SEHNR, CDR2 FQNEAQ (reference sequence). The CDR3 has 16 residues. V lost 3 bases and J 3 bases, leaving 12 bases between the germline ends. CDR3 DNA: TGTGCCAGCAGCTTTGGGGGGAACCTCTATAATTCACCCCTCCACTTT. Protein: CASSFGGNLYNSPLHF.

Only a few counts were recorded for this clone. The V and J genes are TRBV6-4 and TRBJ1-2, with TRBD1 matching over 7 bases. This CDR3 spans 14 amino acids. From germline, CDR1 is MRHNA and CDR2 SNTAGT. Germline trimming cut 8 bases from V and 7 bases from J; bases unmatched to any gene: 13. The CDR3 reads CASQLNRGVSGYTF. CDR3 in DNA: TGTGCCAGCCAACTAAACAGGGGCGTAAGTGGCTACACCTTC.

In DNA, the CDR3 is TGTGCCAGCAGCCGGGAGTGGGGGACGCACGAGCAGTACTTC. Its translation: CASSREWGTHEQYF. The chain links TRBV7-9 to TRBJ2-7, with a tentative D call TRBD2 (6 bases). The V end was cut by 5 bases, the J end by 5 bases, with 16 bases between. Germline CDR1 is SEHNR and CDR2 is FQNEAQ (reference sequence). The CDR3 loop spans 14 amino acids. The whole variable domain, remainder taken from reference TRBV7-9 and TRBJ2-7, is DTGVSQNPRHKITKRGQNVTFRCDPISEHNRLYWYRQTLGQGPEFLTYFQNEAQLEKSRLLSDRFSAERPKGSFSTLEIQRTEQGDSAMYLCASSREWGTHEQYFGPGTRLTVT.

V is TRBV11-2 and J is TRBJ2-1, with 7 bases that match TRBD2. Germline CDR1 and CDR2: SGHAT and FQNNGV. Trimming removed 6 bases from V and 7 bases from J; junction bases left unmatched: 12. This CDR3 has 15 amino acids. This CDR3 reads CASSPRIGEGNEQFF. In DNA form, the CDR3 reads TGTGCCAGCAGTCCCCGGATAGGGGAGGGGAATGAGCAGTTCTTC. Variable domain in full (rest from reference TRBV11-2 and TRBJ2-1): EAGVAQSPRYKIIEKRQSVAFWCNPISGHATLYWYQQILGQGPKLLIQFQNNGVVDDSQLPKDRFSAERLKGVDSTLKIQPAKLEDSAVYLCASSPRIGEGNEQFFGPGTRLTVL.

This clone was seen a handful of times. CDR3 bases: TGTGCCAGCAGCTTAGCGGGCAGGGCGAATGAAAAACTGTTTTTT. It encodes CASSLAGRANEKLFF. The chain has TRBV7-2 and TRBJ1-4, with D perhaps TRBD1 (5 bases). This CDR3 spans 15 amino acids. CDR1 is SGHTA, CDR2 FQGNSA, per germline. Deletions cut 0 bases from V and 5 bases from J, with 10 bases between.

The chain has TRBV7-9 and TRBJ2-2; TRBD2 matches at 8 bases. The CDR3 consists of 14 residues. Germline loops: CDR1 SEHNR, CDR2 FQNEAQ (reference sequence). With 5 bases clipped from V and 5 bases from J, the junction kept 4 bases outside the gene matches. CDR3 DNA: TGTGCCAGCAGCGGGACTAGTAGAACCGGGGAGCTGTTTTTT. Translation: CASSGTSRTGELFF.

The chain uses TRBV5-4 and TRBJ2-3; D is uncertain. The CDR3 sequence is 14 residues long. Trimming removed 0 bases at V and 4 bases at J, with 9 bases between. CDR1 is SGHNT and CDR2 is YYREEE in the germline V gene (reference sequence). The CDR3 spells CASSLATGSDTQYF. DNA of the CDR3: TGTGCCAGCAGCTTGGCGACGGGTTCAGATACGCAGTATTTT.

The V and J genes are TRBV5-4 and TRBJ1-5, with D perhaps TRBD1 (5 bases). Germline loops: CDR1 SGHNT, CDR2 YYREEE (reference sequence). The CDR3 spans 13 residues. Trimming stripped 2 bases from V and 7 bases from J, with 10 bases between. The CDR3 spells CASSFFQGQPQHF. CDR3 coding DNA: TGTGCCAGCAGCTTCTTCCAGGGACAGCCCCAGCATTTT.

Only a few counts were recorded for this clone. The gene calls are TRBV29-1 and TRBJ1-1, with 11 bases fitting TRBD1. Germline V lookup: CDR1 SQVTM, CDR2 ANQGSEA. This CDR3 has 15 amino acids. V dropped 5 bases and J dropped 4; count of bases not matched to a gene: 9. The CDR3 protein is CSVSPGTGGFTEAFF. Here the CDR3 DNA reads TGCAGCGTTTCTCCCGGGACAGGGGGATTCACTGAAGCTTTCTTT.

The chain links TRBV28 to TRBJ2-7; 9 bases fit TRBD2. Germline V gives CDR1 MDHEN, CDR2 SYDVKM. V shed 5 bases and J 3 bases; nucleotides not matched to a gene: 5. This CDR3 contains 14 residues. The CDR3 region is CASSQSGGFYEQYF. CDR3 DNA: TGTGCCAGCAGTCAGAGCGGGGGGTTCTACGAGCAGTACTTC.

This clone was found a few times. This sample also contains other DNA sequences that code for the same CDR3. CDR3 sequence (DNA): TGCGCCAGCAGCTTGGCCGCGGGCACAGATACGCAGTATTTT. Its translation: CASSLAAGTDTQYF. The rearrangement uses TRBV5-1 and TRBJ2-3; D not certain. This CDR3 has 14 amino acids. Trimming cost V 0 bases and J 1 base, with 6 bases left between them. In germline, CDR1 is SGHRS, CDR2 YFSETQ.

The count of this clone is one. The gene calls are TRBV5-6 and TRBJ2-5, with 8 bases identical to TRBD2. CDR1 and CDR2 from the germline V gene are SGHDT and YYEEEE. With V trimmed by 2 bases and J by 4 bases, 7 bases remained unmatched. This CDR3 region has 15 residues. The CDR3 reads CASSLSAAGAETQYF. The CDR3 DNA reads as TGTGCCAGCAGCTTATCGGCAGCGGGAGCAGAGACCCAGTACTTC. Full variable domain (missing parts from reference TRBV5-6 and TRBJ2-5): DAGVTQSPTHLIKTRGQQVTLRCSPKSGHDTVSWYQQALGQGPQFIFQYYEEEERQRGNFPDRFSGHQFPNYSSELNVNALLLGDSALYLCASSLSAAGAETQYFGPGTRLLVL.

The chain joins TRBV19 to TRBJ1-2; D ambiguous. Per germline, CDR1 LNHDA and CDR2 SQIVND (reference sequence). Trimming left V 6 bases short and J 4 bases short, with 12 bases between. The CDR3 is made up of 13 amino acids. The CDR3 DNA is TGTGCCAGTAGACTATTGTCGACCTATGGCTACACCTTC. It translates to CASRLLSTYGYTF.

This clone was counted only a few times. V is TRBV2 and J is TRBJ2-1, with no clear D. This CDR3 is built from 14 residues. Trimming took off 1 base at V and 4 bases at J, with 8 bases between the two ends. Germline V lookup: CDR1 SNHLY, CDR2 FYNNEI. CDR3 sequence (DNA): TGTGCCAGCAGTGAAGACGGTTCATACAATGAGCAGTTCTTC. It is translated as CASSEDGSYNEQFF.

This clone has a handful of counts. The CDR3 nucleotides read TGTGCCAGCTCACCAGCTAGCGGGACCTACGAGCAGTACTTC. Translating it yields CASSPASGTYEQYF. The J gene is TRBJ2-7, the V gene TRBV18, with 9 bases identical to TRBD2. V lost 2 bases and J lost 2; bases outside the gene matches: 1. CDR3 length equals 14 residues. CDR1 is KGHSH and CDR2 is LQKENI in the germline V gene.

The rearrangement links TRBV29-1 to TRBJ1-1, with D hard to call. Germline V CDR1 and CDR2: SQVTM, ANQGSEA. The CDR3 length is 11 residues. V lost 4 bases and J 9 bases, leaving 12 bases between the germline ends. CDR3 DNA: TGCAGCGTTGTACCGGGTGATCAAGCTTTCTTT. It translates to CSVVPGDQAFF. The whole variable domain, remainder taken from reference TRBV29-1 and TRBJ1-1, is SAVISQKPSRDICQRGTSLTIQCQVDSQVTMMFWYRQQPGQSLTLIATANQGSEATYESGFVIDKFPISRPNLTFSTLTVSNMSPEDSSIYLCSVVPGDQAFFGQGTRLTVV.

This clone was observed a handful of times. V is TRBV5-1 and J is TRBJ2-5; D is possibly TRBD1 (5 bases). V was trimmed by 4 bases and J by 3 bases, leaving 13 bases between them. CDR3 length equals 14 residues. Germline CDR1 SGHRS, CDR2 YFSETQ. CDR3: CASSPTRQKETQYF. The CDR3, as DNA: TGCGCCAGCAGCCCTACTCGACAGAAAGAGACCCAGTACTTC.

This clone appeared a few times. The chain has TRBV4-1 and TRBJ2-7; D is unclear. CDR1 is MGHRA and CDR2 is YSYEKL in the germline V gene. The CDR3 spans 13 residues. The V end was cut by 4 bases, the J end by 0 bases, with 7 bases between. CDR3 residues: CASSPKNSYEQYF. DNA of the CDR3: TGCGCCAGCAGCCCTAAGAACTCCTACGAGCAGTACTTC.

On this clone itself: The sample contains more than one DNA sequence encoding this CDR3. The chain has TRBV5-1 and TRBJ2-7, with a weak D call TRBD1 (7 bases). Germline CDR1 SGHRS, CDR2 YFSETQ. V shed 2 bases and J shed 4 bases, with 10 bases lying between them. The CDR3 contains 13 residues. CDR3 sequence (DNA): TGCGCCAGCAGCTTTTCAGGGGGGTACGAGCAGTACTTC. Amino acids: CASSFSGGYEQYF.

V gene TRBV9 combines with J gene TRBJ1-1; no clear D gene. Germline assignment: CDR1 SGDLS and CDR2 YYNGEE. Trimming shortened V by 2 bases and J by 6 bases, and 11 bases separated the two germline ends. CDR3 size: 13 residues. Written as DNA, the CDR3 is TGTGCCAGCAGCGTGGCCGACCGGGCTGAAGCTTTCTTT. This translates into CASSVADRAEAFF. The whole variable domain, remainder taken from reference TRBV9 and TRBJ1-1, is DSGVTQTPKHLITATGQRVTLRCSPRSGDLSVYWYQQSLDQGLQFLIQYYNGEERAKGNILERFSAQQFPDLHSELNLSSLELGDSALYFCASSVADRAEAFFGQGTRLTVV.

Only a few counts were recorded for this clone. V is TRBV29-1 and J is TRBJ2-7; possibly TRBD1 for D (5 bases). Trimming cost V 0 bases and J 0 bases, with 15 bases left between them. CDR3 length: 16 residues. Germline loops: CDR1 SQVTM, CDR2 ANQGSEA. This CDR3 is CSVEEGGYRSSYEQYF. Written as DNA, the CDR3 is TGCAGCGTTGAAGAGGGCGGCTACAGGAGCTCCTACGAGCAGTACTTC.

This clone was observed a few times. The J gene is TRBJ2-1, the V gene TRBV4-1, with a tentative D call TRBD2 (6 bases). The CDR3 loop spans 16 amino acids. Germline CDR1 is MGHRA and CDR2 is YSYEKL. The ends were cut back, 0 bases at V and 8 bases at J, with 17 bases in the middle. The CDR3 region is CASSQDPGGRADEQFF. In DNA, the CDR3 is TGCGCCAGCAGCCAAGATCCCGGAGGGCGAGCCGATGAGCAGTTCTTC.

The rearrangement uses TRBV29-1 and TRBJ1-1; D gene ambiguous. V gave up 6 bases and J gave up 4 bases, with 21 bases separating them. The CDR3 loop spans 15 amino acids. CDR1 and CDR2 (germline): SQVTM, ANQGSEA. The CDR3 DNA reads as TGCAGCGTCCATACCCGAGGGAGAGAATCCACTGAAGCTTTCTTT. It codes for CSVHTRGRESTEAFF.

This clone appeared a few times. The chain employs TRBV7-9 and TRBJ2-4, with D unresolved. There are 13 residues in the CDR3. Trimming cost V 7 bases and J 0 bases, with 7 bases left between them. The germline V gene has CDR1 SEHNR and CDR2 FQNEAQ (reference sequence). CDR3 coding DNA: TGTGCCAGCATTGGAGTAGCCAAAAACATTCAGTACTTC. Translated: CASIGVAKNIQYF.

CDR3 DNA: TGTGCCAGCTCACCGGGGACGGGGGGCGGCTACACCTTC. Translation: CASSPGTGGGYTF. The J gene is TRBJ1-2, the V gene TRBV18, with D tentatively TRBD1 (6 bases). Trimming shortened V by 3 bases and J by 8 bases, and 13 bases separated the two germline ends. The CDR3 totals 13 residues. Looked up from germline, CDR1 is KGHSH and CDR2 is LQKENI.

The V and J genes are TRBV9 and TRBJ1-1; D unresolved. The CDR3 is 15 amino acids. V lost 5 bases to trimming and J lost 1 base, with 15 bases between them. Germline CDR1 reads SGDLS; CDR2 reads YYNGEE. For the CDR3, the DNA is TGTGCCAGCAGTCCGGCCGCGGGCCCGAACACTGAAGCTTTCTTT. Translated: CASSPAAGPNTEAFF.

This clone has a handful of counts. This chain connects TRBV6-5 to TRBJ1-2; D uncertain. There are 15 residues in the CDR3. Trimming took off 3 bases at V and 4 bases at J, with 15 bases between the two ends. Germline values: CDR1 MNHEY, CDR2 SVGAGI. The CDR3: CASSYGVGGFYGYTF. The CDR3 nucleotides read TGTGCCAGCAGTTATGGGGTAGGAGGTTTCTATGGCTACACCTTC.

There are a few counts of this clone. The DNA for the CDR3 is TGCGCCAGCAGCCACGTGGGGACAGGAACAGGAGAGCAGTACTTC. As protein: CASSHVGTGTGEQYF. This chain connects TRBV5-1 to TRBJ2-7; TRBD1 agrees at 8 bases. CDR1 and CDR2 from the germline V gene are SGHRS and YFSETQ. This CDR3 region has 15 residues. The J segment lost 7 bases and the V segment lost 4 bases, leaving 13 bases of the junction unmatched.

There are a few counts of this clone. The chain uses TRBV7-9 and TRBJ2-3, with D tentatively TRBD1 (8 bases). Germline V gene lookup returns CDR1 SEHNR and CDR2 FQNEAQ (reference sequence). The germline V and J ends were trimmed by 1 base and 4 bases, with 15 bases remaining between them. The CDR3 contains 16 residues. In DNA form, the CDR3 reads TGTGCCAGCAGCTTAGGCCAGGGGGCGGGAGCAGATACGCAGTATTTT. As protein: CASSLGQGAGADTQYF.

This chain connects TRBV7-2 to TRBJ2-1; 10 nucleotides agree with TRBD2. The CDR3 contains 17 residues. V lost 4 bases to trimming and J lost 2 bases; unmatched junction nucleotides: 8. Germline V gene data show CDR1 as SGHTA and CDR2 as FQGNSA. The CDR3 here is CASSSLAGAPPYNEQFF. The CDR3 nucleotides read TGTGCCAGCAGCTCGCTAGCGGGAGCCCCGCCCTACAATGAGCAGTTCTTC.

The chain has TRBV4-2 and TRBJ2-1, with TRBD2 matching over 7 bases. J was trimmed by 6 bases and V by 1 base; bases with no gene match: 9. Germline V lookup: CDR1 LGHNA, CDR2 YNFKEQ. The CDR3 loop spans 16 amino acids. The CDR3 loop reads CASSQGTSGVGNEQFF. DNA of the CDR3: TGTGCCAGCAGCCAAGGGACAAGCGGGGTGGGCAATGAGCAGTTCTTC.

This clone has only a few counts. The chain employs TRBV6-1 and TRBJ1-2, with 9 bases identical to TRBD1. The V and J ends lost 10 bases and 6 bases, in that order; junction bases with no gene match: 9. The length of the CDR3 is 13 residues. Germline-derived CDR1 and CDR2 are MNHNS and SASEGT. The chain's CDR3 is CAILLQGADGYTF. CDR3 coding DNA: TGTGCCATCCTGTTACAGGGGGCGGATGGCTACACCTTC.